The clone carrying this T cell receptor beta chain was found once. Its cognate antigen is unknown. V lost 2 bases, J lost 4 bases, and 9 bases lay in between. The CDR3 totals 14 residues. Germline V gives CDR1 SNHLY, CDR2 FYNNEI. These data are taken from a study of shared clonotypes between healthy human individuals. At the level of the study: Sampling drew on donors who were two women and three men aged 18 to 49.

The study's findings and limits: Approximately 4.6% of naive CD4 clonotypes were shared across several donors.

Genomic DNA of each subset was evenly split across several immunoSEQ plates. Replicate PCRs from sorted subsets contained roughly 200 ng DNA, which is 29,000 or so T cell genomes. The assay was immunoSEQ multiplex PCR, and TCRdb's table has in-frame clones only and misses some. The sample holds about 1.1 million clones, approximately 80% seen once. The sample was memory CD4+ T cells from PBMCs. As to subset: CD45RA-negative fraction. The rearrangement uses TRBV2 and TRBJ2-1; D may be TRBD2 (5 bases). The TCR was taken from a young man in good health. Some clones in this sample may be carry-over from other donors' samples. The CDR3 protein is CASSEQGLYNEQFF. The CDR3 bases are TGTGCCAGCAGTGAACAAGGACTGTACAATGAGCAGTTCTTC.